A single sample is the source of the 14 T cell receptor beta chains below, sequenced in a study of cytomegalovirus exposure and HLA in healthy donors. Primers: 60 Vbeta forward and 13 Jbeta reverse. TCRdb's copy holds only in-frame clones and misses some; the assay was immunoSEQ multiplex PCR. The table gives roughly 100,000 clones; the top ten clones make up approximately 3.5% of it. The specimen was PBMCs. The receptor source for this set is a man aged 40-49 years in good health and CMV-seronegative.

This sequence joins TRBV6-1 and TRBJ1-5; 10 bases agree with TRBD1. The trim removed 3 bases at V and 7 bases at J, leaving 0 bases unmatched. This CDR3 is 13 amino acids long. The germline gives CDR1 MNHNS, CDR2 SASEGT. The CDR3 here is CASSEGQGQPQHF. CDR3 DNA sequence: TGTGCCAGCAGTGAGGGACAGGGGCAGCCCCAGCATTTT.

This chain links TRBV11-2 with TRBJ2-7; 11 nucleotides agree with TRBD2. V lost 3 bases and J lost 4; bases outside the gene matches: 5. Looked up from germline, CDR1 is SGHAT and CDR2 is FQNNGV. The CDR3 loop spans 15 amino acids. Here the CDR3 DNA reads TGTGCCAGCAGCTTTAGCGGGGGGGCCGGTTACGAGCAGTACTTC. Protein sequence: CASSFSGGAGYEQYF. The variable domain in full, completed from reference TRBV11-2 and TRBJ2-7, reads EAGVAQSPRYKIIEKRQSVAFWCNPISGHATLYWYQQILGQGPKLLIQFQNNGVVDDSQLPKDRFSAERLKGVDSTLKIQPAKLEDSAVYLCASSFSGGAGYEQYFGPGTRLTVT.

The rearrangement joins TRBV18 to TRBJ2-7; 8 bases are shared with TRBD1. CDR1 is KGHSH, CDR2 LQKENI, per germline. The CDR3 is 16 residues long. Trimming took 0 bases from V and 4 from J; bases not matched to a gene: 8. The CDR3 sequence is CASSPPSVRGPYEQYF. Here the CDR3 DNA reads TGTGCCAGCTCACCACCGAGTGTCAGGGGGCCGTACGAGCAGTACTTC.

The CDR3 spells CASSLSGLAGGDTQYF. In nucleotides, the CDR3 is TGTGCCAGCAGCTTGTCGGGACTAGCGGGAGGAGATACGCAGTATTTT. This chain links TRBV5-4 with TRBJ2-3; 15 bases align to TRBD2. Germline CDR1 is SGHNT and CDR2 is YYREEE (reference sequence). The CDR3 is 16 residues long. The ends lost 1 base at V and 5 bases at J; junction bases unmatched: 2.

The chain couples TRBV5-1 to TRBJ2-5, with TRBD2 identical over 14 bases. Germline lookup yields CDR1 SGHRS and CDR2 YFSETQ. V lost 0 bases, J lost 2 bases, and 6 bases stayed unmatched. The length of the CDR3 is 18 residues. This CDR3 reads CASSLGGLAGGGQETQYF. Written as DNA, the CDR3 is TGCGCCAGCAGCTTGGGTGGACTAGCGGGGGGCGGGCAAGAGACCCAGTACTTC.

This chain joins TRBV7-6 and TRBJ2-2, with D uncertain. The CDR3 sequence is 14 residues long. Germline CDR1 is SGHVS and CDR2 is FNYEAQ. V lost 5 bases and J 1 base, leaving 8 bases between the germline ends. CDR3 loop: CASSGHKNTGELFF. In DNA, the CDR3 is TGTGCCAGCAGCGGTCACAAGAACACCGGGGAGCTGTTTTTT.

The chain uses TRBV5-1 and TRBJ2-7, with 7 bases matching TRBD2. Trimming took 4 bases from V and 1 from J; bases not matched to a gene: 11. Germline assignment: CDR1 SGHRS and CDR2 YFSETQ. The CDR3 spans 16 residues. The chain's CDR3 is CASSGKGSGASYEQYF. The CDR3 DNA reads TGCGCCAGCAGCGGAAAGGGGAGCGGGGCATCCTACGAGCAGTACTTC.

The rearrangement uses TRBV14 and TRBJ2-1; 10 bases are shared with TRBD2. Per germline, CDR1 SGHDN and CDR2 FVKESK. V trimming: 4 bases; J trimming: 6 bases; junction bases outside the gene matches: 9. The CDR3 covers 16 residues. CDR3 coding DNA: TGTGCCAGCAGCCCTCCCGGGAAGCGGGAGGGCAATGAGCAGTTCTTC. The encoded protein is CASSPPGKREGNEQFF.

The J gene is TRBJ2-1, the V gene TRBV6-6, with 9 bases aligning to TRBD1. Germline loops: CDR1 MNHNY, CDR2 SVGAGI (reference sequence). Trimming took 4 bases from V and 15 from J; bases not matched to a gene: 10. This CDR3 comprises 13 residues. DNA for the CDR3: TGTGCCAGCAGTTCCGAACAGGGGGCCCGAGGGTTCTTC. Translation gives CASSSEQGARGFF.

The chain employs TRBV27 and TRBJ2-3; 7 nucleotides match TRBD2. The ends lost 6 bases at V and 1 base at J; junction bases unmatched: 4. In germline, CDR1 is MNHEY, CDR2 SMNVEV (reference sequence). This CDR3 region has 14 residues. CDR3 residues: CASRWDYRTDTQYF. CDR3 sequence (DNA): TGTGCCAGCAGGTGGGACTACCGCACAGATACGCAGTATTTT.

This chain joins TRBV28 and TRBJ1-4; 10 nucleotides line up with TRBD1. This CDR3 contains 15 residues. Trimming removed 7 bases from V and 7 bases from J; junction bases left unmatched: 9. The germline gives CDR1 MDHEN, CDR2 SYDVKM. CDR3 amino acids: CASNTPGQGSEKLFF. Here the CDR3 DNA reads TGTGCCAGCAATACACCGGGACAGGGGTCTGAAAAACTGTTTTTT.

This chain joins TRBV2 and TRBJ2-1; D remains ambiguous. CDR3 size: 13 residues. Germline V gives CDR1 SNHLY, CDR2 FYNNEI. With 3 bases removed from V and 9 bases from J, the gap between germline ends came to 12 bases. The CDR3 is CASSDEAAGEQFF. In DNA, the CDR3 is TGTGCCAGCAGTGACGAGGCCGCTGGTGAGCAGTTCTTC.

The gene calls are TRBV9 and TRBJ2-7; TRBD1 agrees at 11 bases. This CDR3 is built from 15 residues. Germline lookup yields CDR1 SGDLS and CDR2 YYNGEE. The V segment lost 0 bases and the J segment 7 bases; nucleotides outside the gene matches: 6. The CDR3 here is CASSVGGQGVREQYF. The CDR3 nucleotides are TGTGCCAGCAGCGTAGGGGGACAGGGGGTTAGGGAGCAGTACTTC. Full variable domain (remainder filled in from reference TRBV9 and TRBJ2-7): DSGVTQTPKHLITATGQRVTLRCSPRSGDLSVYWYQQSLDQGLQFLIQYYNGEERAKGNILERFSAQQFPDLHSELNLSSLELGDSALYFCASSVGGQGVREQYFGPGTRLTVT.

This sequence joins TRBV19 and TRBJ1-4; 9 nucleotides line up with TRBD1. CDR3 length: 14 residues. Germline CDR1 reads LNHDA; CDR2 reads SQIVND (reference sequence). V dropped 5 bases and J dropped 7; count of bases not matched to a gene: 5. CDR3 residues: CASSHRQGGEKLFF. CDR3 nucleotide sequence: TGTGCCAGTAGTCACCGACAGGGGGGTGAAAAACTGTTTTTT.